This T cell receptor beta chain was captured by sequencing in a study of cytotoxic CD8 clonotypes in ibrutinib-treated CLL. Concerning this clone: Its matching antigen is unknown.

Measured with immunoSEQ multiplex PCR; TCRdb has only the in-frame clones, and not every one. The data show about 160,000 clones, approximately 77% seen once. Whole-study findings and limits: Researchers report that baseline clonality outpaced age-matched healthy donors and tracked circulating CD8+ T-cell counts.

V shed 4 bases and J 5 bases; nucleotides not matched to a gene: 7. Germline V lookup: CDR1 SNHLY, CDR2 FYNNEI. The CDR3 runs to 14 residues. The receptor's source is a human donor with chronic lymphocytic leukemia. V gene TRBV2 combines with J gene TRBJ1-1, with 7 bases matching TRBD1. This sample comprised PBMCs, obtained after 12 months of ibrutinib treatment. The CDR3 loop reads CASSGEGARTEAFF. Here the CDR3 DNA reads TGTGCCAGCAGTGGGGAGGGGGCTCGGACTGAAGCTTTCTTT.